The 6 T cell receptor beta chains in this list originate from one sample, sequenced in a study of blood T cell repertoires in COVID-19. The data were produced by immunoSEQ multiplex PCR, yet TCRdb's version contains in-frame clones alone and is incomplete. The table lists 40,000 to 45,000 clones, 89% of them singletons, with under 25% in the top ten. The sequenced sample consisted of peripheral blood. Every receptor here comes from a man in his forties or fifties with active COVID-19.

The chain combines TRBV6-4 with TRBJ2-5, with D perhaps TRBD1 (5 bases). This CDR3 is built from 13 residues. V was cut by 10 bases and J by 7 bases, with 19 bases left in between. Germline values: CDR1 MRHNA, CDR2 SNTAGT. The CDR3 protein is CAMVDRGRGTQYF. DNA of the CDR3: TGTGCCATGGTAGATAGGGGTAGGGGGACCCAGTACTTC.

The V gene is TRBV2, the J gene TRBJ2-1, with a tentative D call TRBD2 (5 bases). Germline V gives CDR1 SNHLY, CDR2 FYNNEI. The V end was cut by 8 bases, the J end by 5 bases, with 10 bases between. The length of the CDR3 is 12 residues. This CDR3 reads CASVERHNEQFF. For the CDR3, the DNA is TGTGCCAGCGTTGAGCGGCACAATGAGCAGTTCTTC.

The chain employs TRBV11-3 and TRBJ1-1; no definite D call. Trimming pared 5 bases from V and 11 bases from J, leaving 15 bases between. The germline V gene has CDR1 SGHNT and CDR2 YENEEA. CDR3 size: 12 residues. The CDR3 is CASSPPTREAFF. CDR3 nucleotide sequence: TGTGCCAGCAGCCCACCGACCCGGGAGGCTTTCTTT.

The chain links TRBV6-5 to TRBJ2-6; TRBD1 is a possible D gene (6 bases). The germline gives CDR1 MNHEY, CDR2 SVGAGI. The V gene lost 4 bases and the J gene lost 2 bases, with 9 bases spanning the gap. CDR3 size: 15 residues. The CDR3 coding sequence is TGTGCCAGCAGTTCTACAGGGACTGGGGCCAACGTCCTGACTTTC. It specifies CASSSTGTGANVLTF.

The genes are TRBV9 and TRBJ1-6; 7 bases agree with TRBD1. V trimming: 4 bases; J trimming: 0 bases; junction bases outside the gene matches: 10. Looked up from germline, CDR1 is SGDLS and CDR2 is YYNGEE. The CDR3 consists of 18 residues. The CDR3 protein is CASSREGAGDSYNSPLHF. In DNA form, the CDR3 reads TGTGCCAGCAGCCGTGAGGGGGCAGGGGACTCCTATAATTCACCCCTCCACTTT.

This clone was seen a few times. J is TRBJ1-5 and V is TRBV30; the match to TRBD1 covers 9 bases. The CDR3 loop spans 14 amino acids. V trimming: 3 bases; J trimming: 5 bases; junction bases outside the gene matches: 5. CDR1 and CDR2 (germline): GTSNPN, SVGIG (reference sequence). The CDR3 spells CAWRTGGSDQPQHF. The CDR3 nucleotides read TGTGCCTGGAGAACAGGGGGCTCCGATCAGCCCCAGCATTTT.